This T cell receptor beta chain derives from a study of blood T cell repertoires in COVID-19 (dated by TCRdb to 2019 to 2021). For the wider study: Collaborator samples came from the United States, Italy and Spain and covered acute and convalescent phases of COVID-19. The material from the prospective study consisted of cDNA or gDNA derived from T cells, B-cell-depleted T cells, or PBMCs. Deeply sampled blood TCRbeta repertoires from subjects exposed to, actively infected with, or recovered from COVID-19 were included in the dataset. The repertoires were made available in a free public database intended to serve as a resource for research on the immune response to SARS-CoV-2. The samples were drawn from the first 160 participants of the ongoing ImmuneRACE study and from more than 1,000 subjects provided by 6 global collaborators. Sample metadata almost always included a de-identified subject ID, COVID-19 status, age in years and sex. Where available, HLA class I and class II types were taken from metadata supplied by the sample provider and were not determined by assay-based typing. What the study reported, not specific to this receptor: Clinical and demographic metadata were provided uncurated, with the amount varying by source and participant.

Collaborating institutions collected whole blood in K2EDTA tubes following their own protocols. For TCRbeta analysis, collaborators shipped samples in one of three forms: frozen whole blood, isolated PBMCs, or DNA extracted from either of those sample types. The CDR3, cysteine through phenylalanine, is 14 amino acids long. Only the CDR3 DNA stays, 42 bases, in frame from base 1. The germline V gene encodes CDR1 SGHVS and CDR2 FNYEAQ. Trimming takes 2 bases from V and 0 bases from J, and the germline ends sit 5 bases apart. TCRbeta CDR3 regions were amplified from genomic DNA by means of the immunoSEQ Assay, a bias-controlled multiplex PCR. As for the authors' bioinformatics: The number of nucleated cells in each sample was estimated by amplification of reference gene primers within the assay. To quantify the absolute abundance of each unique TCRbeta CDR3 rearrangement, sequence reads were collapsed and filtered. For each sample, productive Simpson clonality was calculated by taking the square root of Simpson's diversity index across productive rearrangements. Not all clones reach the TCRdb copy of this immuneACCESS table, which keeps in-frame sequences only. Checked studies attribute under half of the gap to unresolved V genes and leave the rest unexplained. V, J and clone size are those of that table, while D and trimming were read from the DNA. The sample data list fewer than 150,000 clones, and 84% of these were observed just once. The ten largest clones capture over 5% of the sample.

Comment on this clone: Its antigen specificity is not known. Base qualities are not at hand, and no much larger clone is one base apart.

Source material: peripheral blood. Rearrangement joined TRBV7-6 to TRBJ1-5, with no confidently assigned D gene. The sequence was collected from a human donor in a cohort sampled during active COVID-19. In nucleotides, the sequence is TGTGCCAGCAGCTTAACTGATAGCAATCAGCCCCAGCATTTT. It encodes CASSLTDSNQPQHF. Reference TRBV7-6 and TRBJ1-5 proteins supply the regions before and after the CDR3; the full variable domain is: GAGVSQSPRYKVTKRGQDVALRCDPISGHVSLYWYRQALGQGPEFLTYFNYEAQQDKSGLPNDRFSAERPEGSISTLTIQRTEQRDSAMYRCASSLTDSNQPQHFGDGTRLSIL.